Reported below is one TCR beta chain. What it binds is unknown. This sample was taken from a study of shared clonotypes between healthy human individuals. Study results and limitations: It was the non-shared clonotypes that had lower generation probabilities than clonotypes shared by all four donors. Sampling covered blood only; tissue repertoires likely differ. The study found approximately 5% of naive CD4 clonotypes shared across four donors.

V was clipped by 4 bases and J by 0 bases, with 8 bases between them. CDR1 and CDR2 (germline): SEHNR, FQNEAQ (reference sequence). CDR3 length equals 14 residues. Assay runs were performed at deep level. Libraries were prepared by immunoSEQ multiplex PCR; TCRdb keeps only in-frame clonotypes and omits some of them. The sample holds around 1.1 million clones, approximately 80% seen once. The sequenced sample was memory CD4+ T cells from PBMCs. Subset meaning: CD45RA-negative fraction. The TCR comes from a man between 18 and 29 years old in good health. Some clones in this sample may be carry-over from other donors' samples. The chain couples TRBV7-9 to TRBJ2-3; D gene uncertain. The CDR3 DNA sequence: TGTGCCAGCAGCTGGAGTACTAGCACAGATACGCAGTATTTT. This encodes CASSWSTSTDTQYF.